The clone carrying this T cell receptor beta chain has only a few counts. Its target is unknown. These data come from a study of T-cell memory formation after mild COVID-19. The study's findings and limits: Shrinking CD4+ clones were chiefly CM and EM; CD8+ ones were chiefly EMRA.

TCRdb reprocessed the 5' RACE reads with MiXCR, giving one entry per CDR3 protein. The table has about 290,000 distinct CDR3 sequences, 15% to 20% seen once. Germline values: CDR1 LGHNA, CDR2 YSLEER. CDR3 length equals 14 residues. The V end lost 4 bases, the J end lost 1 base, and 10 bases lay between the germline ends. The chain recombines TRBV4-3 with TRBJ1-1; D gene unclear. This clonotype originated in a man between 18 and 29 years old who had mild COVID-19 (a few samples of this study predate the infection). Cell type and time point are not known. Input material: PBMCs or a T cell subset sorted from them (not recorded which). The CDR3 loop reads CASSLQTQNTEAFF. CDR3 DNA: TGCGCCAGCAGCCTCCAGACACAGAACACTGAAGCTTTCTTT.